This entry lists 30 T cell receptor beta chains sequenced from one sample in a study of T cell responses to AZD1222 COVID-19 vaccine. Method: immunoSEQ multiplex PCR; TCRdb's copy keeps in-frame clones and lacks some. The sample contains 150,000 to 200,000 clones, approximately 87% of which appear only once. The sample in question was peripheral blood, obtained on day 0 of MenACWY control vaccination. The receptors stem from an adult in good health.

The count of this clone is one. The rearrangement joins TRBV15 to TRBJ2-7; TRBD1 matches at 7 bases. Trimming took 2 bases from V and 1 from J; bases not matched to a gene: 5. Germline V gene data show CDR1 as LNHNV and CDR2 as YYDKDF (reference sequence). CDR3 size: 15 residues. CDR3 DNA sequence: TGTGCCACCAGCAGAAACCGGGACAGTTCCTACGAGCAGTACTTC. This translates into CATSRNRDSSYEQYF.

The chain is built from TRBV29-1 and TRBJ1-1; D call uncertain. V lost 3 bases and J lost 2, with 10 bases in between. The CDR3 runs 13 residues. Germline CDR1 SQVTM, CDR2 ANQGSEA. CDR3: CSVELNRNTEAFF. CDR3 nucleotides: TGCAGCGTTGAGCTTAACAGAAACACTGAAGCTTTCTTT.

This clone has more than one count but fewer than ten. The V gene is TRBV7-2, the J gene TRBJ1-4; a weak D match, TRBD1 (6 bases). The germline gives CDR1 SGHTA, CDR2 FQGNSA. V was cut by 5 bases and J by 5 bases, with 15 bases left in between. The length of the CDR3 is 15 residues. Here the CDR3 reads CASSKTGTYNEKLFF. The CDR3 region has the DNA TGTGCCAGCAGCAAAACCGGGACATACAATGAAAAACTGTTTTTT. Full variable domain (outside the CDR3, taken from reference TRBV7-2 and TRBJ1-4): GAGVSQSPSNKVTEKGKDVELRCDPISGHTALYWYRQSLGQGLEFLIYFQGNSAPDKSGLPSDRFSAERTGGSVSTLTIQRTQQEDSAVYLCASSKTGTYNEKLFFGSGTQLSVL.

The CDR3 DNA sequence: TGTGCCAGCAGTGAAGCGAGGGGCTACGAGCAGTACTTC. Its protein is CASSEARGYEQYF. The chain has TRBV6-1 and TRBJ2-7; D may be TRBD1 or TRBD2 (5 bases each). V was trimmed by 0 bases and J by 3 bases, leaving 6 bases between them. Germline CDR1 MNHNS, CDR2 SASEGT. The CDR3 is 13 amino acids.

The J gene is TRBJ2-1, the V gene TRBV11-2; TRBD2 might be the D (6 bases). V lost 7 bases, J lost 7 bases, and 23 bases lay in between. This CDR3 is 16 amino acids long. Germline assignment: CDR1 SGHAT and CDR2 FQNNGV. Here the CDR3 DNA reads TGTGCCAGCACCCCTGGGGCGGGGTCTTTTGTTAATGAGCAGTTCTTC. Translation gives CASTPGAGSFVNEQFF.

This rearrangement joins TRBV9 to TRBJ2-7; 9 nucleotides line up with TRBD1. Losses at the gene ends were 3 bases for V and 4 bases for J; bases not matched to a gene: 11. The CDR3 extends over 16 amino acids. Germline CDR1 and CDR2: SGDLS and YYNGEE. CDR3 nucleotides: TGTGCCAGCAGCGCCAATACGGGACAGGGACCTTACGAGCAGTACTTC. Translating gives CASSANTGQGPYEQYF.

This clone has just a few counts. The chain employs TRBV21-1 and TRBJ2-7; the table's D call TRBD2 went unverified against the DNA. TRBV21-1 is a pseudogene segment. This CDR3 comprises 17 residues. The CDR3 reads CASSKEGPAGGSWEQYF. In nucleotides, the CDR3 is TGTGCCAGCAGCAAAGAGGGGCCAGCGGGAGGAAGTTGGGAGCAGTACTTC.

The chain combines TRBV7-9 with TRBJ2-1, with 10 positions matching TRBD2. Trimming took 3 bases from V and 5 from J; bases not matched to a gene: 1. This CDR3 comprises 14 residues. CDR1 is SEHNR, CDR2 FQNEAQ, per germline (reference sequence). CDR3 DNA: TGTGCCAGCAGCTTGAGCGGGGGGGACAATGAGCAGTTCTTC. It specifies CASSLSGGDNEQFF.

The genes are TRBV7-9 and TRBJ1-2; D not resolved. The CDR3 loop spans 12 amino acids. CDR1 and CDR2 from the germline V gene are SEHNR and FQNEAQ (reference sequence). V was clipped by 3 bases and J by 4 bases, with 6 bases between them. CDR3 protein: CASSLLAYGYTF. CDR3 bases: TGTGCCAGCAGCTTGTTAGCCTATGGCTACACCTTC.

The chain uses TRBV11-2 and TRBJ1-2, with 12 bases lining up with TRBD1. Germline loops: CDR1 SGHAT, CDR2 FQNNGV. The CDR3 is made up of 16 amino acids. The junction had 7 bases not matched to a gene; V was cut back by 4 bases and J by 4 bases. The CDR3 nucleotides read TGTGCCAGCAGCTCGACCAGGGACAGGGGGCCCTATGGCTACACCTTC. Translation: CASSSTRDRGPYGYTF.

The chain joins TRBV29-1 to TRBJ2-7, with a tentative D call TRBD1 (5 bases). The CDR3 loop spans 14 amino acids. Between the trimmed V and J ends, which lost 0 bases and 5 bases, there was a span of 14 bases. Germline CDR1 and CDR2: SQVTM and ANQGSEA. The CDR3 loop reads CSVEDGQGSHEQYF. The CDR3 bases are TGCAGCGTTGAAGATGGCCAGGGATCCCACGAGCAGTACTTC.

Note on this clone: The junction departs from the called germline gene at one end, perhaps through a read error. The chain recombines TRBV4-2 with TRBJ1-5, with 8 bases fitting TRBD1. CDR1 and CDR2 (germline): LGHNA, YNFKEQ. The CDR3 extends over 16 amino acids. CDR3: CASSQAGSGGNQPQHF. In nucleotides, the CDR3 is TGTGCCAGCAGCCAGGCAGGATCAGGGGGCAACCAGCCCCAGCATTTT.

The chain couples TRBV30 to TRBJ2-1; 7 bases match TRBD2. The CDR3 is 14 residues long. J lost 9 bases, V lost 0 bases, and 8 bases had no gene match. CDR1 is GTSNPN and CDR2 is SVGIG in the germline V gene (reference sequence). The CDR3 sequence: CAWSVLAPKGEQFF. In DNA form, the CDR3 reads TGTGCCTGGAGTGTACTAGCGCCGAAGGGTGAGCAGTTCTTC.

This clone has more than one count but fewer than ten. V usage is TRBV11-3 and J usage is TRBJ2-3; 10 bases map to TRBD2. The CDR3 has 16 residues. Germline V CDR1 and CDR2: SGHNT, YENEEA. Trimming removed 6 bases from V and 5 bases from J; junction bases left unmatched: 11. The CDR3 loop is CASRQAGGNGGDTQYF. The CDR3 DNA is TGTGCCAGCAGACAAGCGGGGGGGAATGGAGGAGATACGCAGTATTTT.

The gene calls are TRBV5-4 and TRBJ1-2; 8 nucleotides line up with TRBD1. The CDR3 covers 14 residues. Germline CDR1 and CDR2: SGHNT and YYREEE (reference sequence). The V segment lost 6 bases and the J segment 4 bases; nucleotides outside the gene matches: 8. The CDR3 DNA is TGTGCCAGCAAAACAGGGGGTCCCCGCTATGGCTACACCTTC. It codes for CASKTGGPRYGYTF. Variable domain in full (rest from reference TRBV5-4 and TRBJ1-2): ETGVTQSPTHLIKTRGQQVTLRCSSQSGHNTVSWYQQALGQGPQFIFQYYREEENGRGNFPPRFSGLQFPNYSSELNVNALELDDSALYLCASKTGGPRYGYTFGSGTRLTVV.

V usage is TRBV18 and J usage is TRBJ2-1; D unresolved. Germline-derived CDR1 and CDR2 are KGHSH and LQKENI. The CDR3 consists of 15 residues. V was trimmed by 0 bases and J by 3 bases, leaving 9 bases between them. The CDR3 is CASSPPYGNYNEQFF. The CDR3 DNA is TGTGCCAGCTCACCACCGTACGGAAACTACAATGAGCAGTTCTTC.

The rearrangement joins TRBV4-3 to TRBJ2-3, with unresolved D. The V gene's germline CDR1 is LGHNA and CDR2 YSLEER. V lost 2 bases, J lost 4 bases, and 7 bases lay in between. The CDR3 sequence is 13 residues long. CDR3 DNA sequence: TGCGCCAGCAGCCAACTTATCGCAGATACGCAGTATTTT. Its translation: CASSQLIADTQYF.

In its sample, this clone was seen a few times. In DNA form, the CDR3 reads TGTGCCAGCAGTCAGACAGGGAACTATGGCTACACCTTC. Protein: CASSQTGNYGYTF. The chain combines TRBV12-3 or TRBV12-4 with TRBJ1-2; TRBD1 matches 7 bases. V lost 5 bases and J lost 2; bases outside the gene matches: 2. The CDR3 consists of 13 residues.

The CDR3 sequence: CSVLFTGTGELFF. For the CDR3, the DNA is TGCAGCGTTCTGTTTACAGGGACGGGGGAGCTGTTTTTT. The chain has TRBV29-1 and TRBJ2-2, with a tentative D call TRBD1 (6 bases). This CDR3 region has 13 residues. V lost 5 bases and J lost 8, with 15 bases in between. Germline V CDR1 and CDR2: SQVTM, ANQGSEA.

The chain employs TRBV4-1 and TRBJ2-2; TRBD2 agrees at 7 bases. CDR1 is MGHRA, CDR2 YSYEKL, per germline. The CDR3 sequence is 15 residues long. The V segment lost 5 bases and the J segment 6 bases; nucleotides outside the gene matches: 9. The CDR3 DNA reads as TGCGCCAGCAGCGAGATCCGGGGGAGGGCCGGGGAGCTGTTTTTT. Its translation: CASSEIRGRAGELFF.

The chain links TRBV6-6 to TRBJ1-3; 7 positions match TRBD1. Germline CDR1 MNHNY, CDR2 SVGAGI (reference sequence). V gave up 2 bases and J gave up 1 base; unmatched junction bases: 5. CDR3 length equals 16 residues. In nucleotides, the CDR3 is TGTGCCAGCAGTTACCTCAGGGGGGCGTCTGGAAACACCATATATTTT. This translates into CASSYLRGASGNTIYF.

This chain connects TRBV5-1 to TRBJ2-6; D is ambiguous. This CDR3 is 15 amino acids long. Germline values: CDR1 SGHRS, CDR2 YFSETQ. V was clipped by 0 bases and J by 2 bases, with 6 bases between them. CDR3 DNA: TGCGCCAGCAGCTTGGCCGCCACTGGGGCCAACGTCCTGACTTTC. Amino acid sequence: CASSLAATGANVLTF.

This chain joins TRBV27 and TRBJ2-7; 10 nucleotides line up with TRBD2. Germline assignment: CDR1 MNHEY and CDR2 SMNVEV (reference sequence). CDR3 length: 19 residues. The trim removed 5 bases at V and 5 bases at J, leaving 21 bases unmatched. CDR3 protein: CASSPFAPPLAGVFDEQYF. In DNA, the CDR3 is TGTGCCAGCAGTCCTTTCGCGCCCCCTCTAGCGGGAGTTTTTGACGAGCAGTACTTC.

This chain uses TRBV28 with TRBJ1-1; D not certain. CDR3 length: 11 amino acids. Looked up from germline, CDR1 is MDHEN and CDR2 is SYDVKM. V shed 5 bases and J shed 11 bases, with 12 bases lying between them. The CDR3 loop reads CASSLQMAAFF. The CDR3, as DNA: TGTGCCAGCAGTCTCCAGATGGCGGCTTTCTTT. Looking up the rest from reference TRBV28 and TRBJ1-1 gives the full variable domain: DVKVTQSSRYLVKRTGEKVFLECVQDMDHENMFWYRQDPGLGLRLIYFSYDVKMKEKGDIPEGYSVSREKKERFSLILESASTNQTSMYLCASSLQMAAFFGQGTRLTVV.

This clone was counted once. V gene TRBV5-1 combines with J gene TRBJ1-1; 7 bases agree with TRBD1. Trimming cost V 1 base and J 2 bases; bases outside gene matches: 11. This CDR3 has 17 residues. Germline V lookup: CDR1 SGHRS, CDR2 YFSETQ. The CDR3 region has the DNA TGCGCCAGCAGCTTGTCCGGCTTGTACAGGGGAAACACTGAAGCTTTCTTT. As protein: CASSLSGLYRGNTEAFF.

A single count supports this clone. The chain joins TRBV28 to TRBJ1-1; D is undetermined. V was trimmed by 10 bases and J by 1 base, leaving 13 bases between them. This CDR3 has 13 amino acids. CDR1 is MDHEN and CDR2 is SYDVKM in the germline V gene. CDR3 sequence: CAISLFANTEAFF. CDR3 in DNA: TGTGCCATTTCCCTTTTCGCGAACACTGAAGCTTTCTTT.

The CDR3 nucleotides read TGTGCCAGCAGTTTAGCGGGACAGAAGGGCTCCTACGAGCAGTACTTC. It yields the protein CASSLAGQKGSYEQYF. The chain joins TRBV28 to TRBJ2-7; D might be TRBD1 (7 bases). This CDR3 has 16 amino acids. Trimming removed 2 bases from V and 0 bases from J, with 14 bases in between. Germline V gene data show CDR1 as MDHEN and CDR2 as SYDVKM.

The V call is TRBV6-2 or TRBV6-3, the J call TRBJ1-5; D gene ambiguous. The V gene lost 3 bases and the J gene lost 0 bases, with 24 bases spanning the gap. Germline V CDR1 and CDR2: MNHEY, SVGEGT. This CDR3 spans 20 amino acids. The CDR3: CASSYGPRPPAGYSNQPQHF. CDR3 sequence (DNA): TGTGCCAGCAGTTATGGTCCCCGGCCCCCGGCGGGGTATAGCAATCAGCCCCAGCATTTT.

The chain recombines TRBV7-9 with TRBJ2-1, with 7 positions matching TRBD2. Trimming cost V 2 bases and J 7 bases; bases outside gene matches: 2. The germline V gene has CDR1 SEHNR and CDR2 FQNEAQ (reference sequence). The CDR3 is 13 amino acids. The CDR3 coding sequence is TGTGCCAGCAGCTTAACTAGCGCAAATGAGCAGTTCTTC. It yields the protein CASSLTSANEQFF.

The sample holds one count of this clone. V usage is TRBV30 and J usage is TRBJ2-3; 9 bases align to TRBD1. The CDR3 spans 14 residues. Germline V gene lookup returns CDR1 GTSNPN and CDR2 SVGIG (reference sequence). V dropped 3 bases and J dropped 10; count of bases not matched to a gene: 11. The CDR3 loop reads CAWRHNRGPDPQYF. Written as DNA, the CDR3 is TGTGCCTGGAGGCACAACAGGGGGCCTGATCCGCAGTATTTT.